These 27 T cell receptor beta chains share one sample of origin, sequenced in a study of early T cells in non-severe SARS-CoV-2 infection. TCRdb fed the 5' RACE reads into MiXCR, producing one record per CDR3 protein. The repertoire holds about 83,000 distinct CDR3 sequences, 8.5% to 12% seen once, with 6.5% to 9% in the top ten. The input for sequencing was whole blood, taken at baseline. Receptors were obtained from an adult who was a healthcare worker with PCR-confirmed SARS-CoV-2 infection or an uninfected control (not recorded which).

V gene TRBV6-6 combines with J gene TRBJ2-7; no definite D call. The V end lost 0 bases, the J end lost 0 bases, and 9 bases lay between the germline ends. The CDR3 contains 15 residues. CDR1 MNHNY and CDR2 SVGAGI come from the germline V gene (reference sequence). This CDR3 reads CASSYSPTSSYEQYF. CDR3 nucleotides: TGTGCCAGCAGTTACTCCCCCACAAGCTCCTACGAGCAGTACTTC.

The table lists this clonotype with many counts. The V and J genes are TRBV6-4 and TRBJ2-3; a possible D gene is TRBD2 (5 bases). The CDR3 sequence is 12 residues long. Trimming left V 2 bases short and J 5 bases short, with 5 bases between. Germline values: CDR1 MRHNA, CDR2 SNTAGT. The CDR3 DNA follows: TGTGCCAGCAGTGACGAGGGAGATACGCAGTATTTT. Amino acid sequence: CASSDEGDTQYF.

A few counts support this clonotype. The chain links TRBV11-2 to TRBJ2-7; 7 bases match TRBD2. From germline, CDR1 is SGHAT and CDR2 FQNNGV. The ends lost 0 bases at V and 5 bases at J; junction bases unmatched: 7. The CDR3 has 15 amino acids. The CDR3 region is CASSLEASGSHEQYF. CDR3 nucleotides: TGTGCCAGCAGCTTAGAGGCTAGCGGAAGCCACGAGCAGTACTTC.

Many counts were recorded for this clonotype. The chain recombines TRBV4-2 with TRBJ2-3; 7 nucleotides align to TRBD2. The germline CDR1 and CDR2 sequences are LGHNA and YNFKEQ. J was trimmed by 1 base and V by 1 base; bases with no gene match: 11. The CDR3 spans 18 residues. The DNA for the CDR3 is TGTGCCAGCAGCCAAGTTATGGATGGCGGGGGTCGCACAGATACGCAGTATTTT. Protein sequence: CASSQVMDGGGRTDTQYF.

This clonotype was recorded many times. CDR3 region: CASSPRPPSGRAGGAYEQYF. CDR3 nucleotides: TGTGCCAGCAGCCCACGGCCCCCTAGCGGGAGGGCCGGAGGTGCCTACGAGCAGTACTTC. The chain has TRBV7-8 and TRBJ2-7; 12 bases fit TRBD2. V lost 5 bases and J lost 2; bases outside the gene matches: 19. The CDR3 length is 20 residues. Looked up from germline, CDR1 is SGHVS and CDR2 is FQNEAQ. Combining the CDR3 with reference TRBV7-8 and TRBJ2-7 gives the whole variable domain GAGVSQSPRYKVAKRGQDVALRCDPISGHVSLFWYQQALGQGPEFLTYFQNEAQLDKSGLPSDRFFAERPEGSVSTLKIQRTQQEDSAVYLCASSPRPPSGRAGGAYEQYFGPGTRLTVT.

The CDR3 is CASSLLQGGTGELFF. The CDR3 bases are TGTGCCAGCAGTCTTCTACAGGGTGGGACCGGGGAGCTGTTTTTT. The J gene is TRBJ2-2, the V gene TRBV28; a possible D gene is TRBD1 (6 bases). This CDR3 comprises 15 residues. The V end lost 5 bases, the J end lost 5 bases, and 15 bases lay between the germline ends. CDR1 is MDHEN, CDR2 SYDVKM, per germline. Variable domain in full (rest from reference TRBV28 and TRBJ2-2): DVKVTQSSRYLVKRTGEKVFLECVQDMDHENMFWYRQDPGLGLRLIYFSYDVKMKEKGDIPEGYSVSREKKERFSLILESASTNQTSMYLCASSLLQGGTGELFFGEGSRLTVL.

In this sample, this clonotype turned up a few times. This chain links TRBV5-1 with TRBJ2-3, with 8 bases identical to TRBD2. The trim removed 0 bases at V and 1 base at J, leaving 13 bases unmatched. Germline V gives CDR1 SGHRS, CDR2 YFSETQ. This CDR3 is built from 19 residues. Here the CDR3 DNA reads TGCGCCAGCAGCTTGGCCGGGCAGCGGGAGATCCCCGGCACAGATACGCAGTATTTT. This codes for CASSLAGQREIPGTDTQYF.

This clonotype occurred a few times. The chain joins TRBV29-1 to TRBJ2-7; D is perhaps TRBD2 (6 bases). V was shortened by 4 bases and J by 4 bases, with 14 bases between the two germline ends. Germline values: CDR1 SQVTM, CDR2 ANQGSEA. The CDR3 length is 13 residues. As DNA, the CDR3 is TGCAGCGTTGTGGAGGGAATGAGGTACGAGCAGTACTTC. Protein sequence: CSVVEGMRYEQYF.

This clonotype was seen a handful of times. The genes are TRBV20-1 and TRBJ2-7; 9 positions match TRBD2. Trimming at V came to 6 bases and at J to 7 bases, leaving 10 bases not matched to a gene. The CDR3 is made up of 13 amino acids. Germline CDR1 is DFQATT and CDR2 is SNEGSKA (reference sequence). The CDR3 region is CSAAGTSLGEQYF. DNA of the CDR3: TGCAGTGCAGCCGGGACTAGCTTGGGGGAGCAGTACTTC.

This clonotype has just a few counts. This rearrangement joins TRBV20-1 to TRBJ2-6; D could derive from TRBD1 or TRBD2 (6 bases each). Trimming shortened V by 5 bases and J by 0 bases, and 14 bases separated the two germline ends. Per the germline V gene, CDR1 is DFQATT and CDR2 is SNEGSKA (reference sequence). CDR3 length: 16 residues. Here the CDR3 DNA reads TGCAGTGCTTTTCCGGGGGCCTACTCTGGGGCCAACGTCCTGACTTTC. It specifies CSAFPGAYSGANVLTF.

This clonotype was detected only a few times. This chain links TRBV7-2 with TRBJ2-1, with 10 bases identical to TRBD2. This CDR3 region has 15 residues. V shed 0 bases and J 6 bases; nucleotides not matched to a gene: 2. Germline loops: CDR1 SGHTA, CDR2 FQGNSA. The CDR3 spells CASSLASGRFNEQFF. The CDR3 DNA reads TGTGCCAGCAGCTTAGCTAGCGGGAGGTTCAATGAGCAGTTCTTC.

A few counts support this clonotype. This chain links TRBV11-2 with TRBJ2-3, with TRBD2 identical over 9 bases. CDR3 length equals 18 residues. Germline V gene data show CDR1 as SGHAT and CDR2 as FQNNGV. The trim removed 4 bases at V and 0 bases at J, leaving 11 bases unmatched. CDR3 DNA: TGTGCCAGCAGCTCTCAAGCACCCGGGACTAGCAGCACAGATACGCAGTATTTT. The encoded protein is CASSSQAPGTSSTDTQYF.

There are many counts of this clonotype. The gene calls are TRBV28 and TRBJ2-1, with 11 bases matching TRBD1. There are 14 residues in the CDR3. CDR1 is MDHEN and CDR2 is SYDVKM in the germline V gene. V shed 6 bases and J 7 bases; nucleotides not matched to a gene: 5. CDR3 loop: CASRGTGGENEQFF. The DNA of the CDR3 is TGTGCCAGCAGGGGGACAGGGGGTGAGAATGAGCAGTTCTTC.

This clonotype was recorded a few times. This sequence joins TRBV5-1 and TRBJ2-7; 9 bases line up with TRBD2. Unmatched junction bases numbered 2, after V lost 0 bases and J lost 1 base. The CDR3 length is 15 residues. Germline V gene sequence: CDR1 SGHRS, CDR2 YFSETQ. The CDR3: CASSLGLADSYEQYF. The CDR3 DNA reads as TGCGCCAGCAGCTTGGGACTAGCGGATTCCTACGAGCAGTACTTC. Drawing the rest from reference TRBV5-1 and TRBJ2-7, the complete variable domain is KAGVTQTPRYLIKTRGQQVTLSCSPISGHRSVSWYQQTPGQGLQFLFEYFSETQRNKGNFPGRFSGRQFSNSRSEMNVSTLELGDSALYLCASSLGLADSYEQYFGPGTRLTVT.

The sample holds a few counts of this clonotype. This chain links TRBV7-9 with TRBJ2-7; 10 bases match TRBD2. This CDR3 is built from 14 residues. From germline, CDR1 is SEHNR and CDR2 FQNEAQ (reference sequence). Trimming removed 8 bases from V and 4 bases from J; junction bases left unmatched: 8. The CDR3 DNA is TGTGCCAGCGGCCCGGGACTAGCGACTTACGAGCAGTACTTC. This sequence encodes CASGPGLATYEQYF.

The CDR3 is CASSEPPIAPTYNEQFF. The DNA of the CDR3 is TGCGCCAGCAGTGAGCCACCCATAGCGCCTACCTACAATGAGCAGTTCTTC. The V and J genes are TRBV10-1 and TRBJ2-1; a weak D match, TRBD2 (5 bases). V was cut by 2 bases and J by 2 bases, with 16 bases left in between. Germline CDR1 WNHNN, CDR2 SYGVQD (reference sequence). The CDR3 runs 17 residues.

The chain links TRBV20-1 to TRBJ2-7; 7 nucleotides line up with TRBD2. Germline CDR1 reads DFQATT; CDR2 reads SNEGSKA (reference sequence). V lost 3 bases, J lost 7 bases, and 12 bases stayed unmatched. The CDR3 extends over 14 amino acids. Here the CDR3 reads CSASLGGTWREQYF. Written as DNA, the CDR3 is TGCAGTGCTAGTCTGGGGGGGACTTGGAGGGAGCAGTACTTC.

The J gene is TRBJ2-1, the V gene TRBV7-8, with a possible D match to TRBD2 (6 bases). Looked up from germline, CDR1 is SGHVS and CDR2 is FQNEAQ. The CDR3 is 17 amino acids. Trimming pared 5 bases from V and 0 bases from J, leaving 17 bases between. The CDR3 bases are TGTGCCAGCAGCCTCCTTAGGAGGGAAGGCTCCTACAATGAGCAGTTCTTC. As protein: CASSLLRREGSYNEQFF.

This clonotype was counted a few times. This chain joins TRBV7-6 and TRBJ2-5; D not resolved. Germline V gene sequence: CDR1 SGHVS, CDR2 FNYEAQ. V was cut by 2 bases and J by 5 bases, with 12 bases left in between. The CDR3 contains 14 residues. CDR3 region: CASSLHEGLETQYF. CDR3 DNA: TGTGCCAGCAGCTTACATGAAGGGTTGGAGACCCAGTACTTC. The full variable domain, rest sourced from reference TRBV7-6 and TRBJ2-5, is GAGVSQSPRYKVTKRGQDVALRCDPISGHVSLYWYRQALGQGPEFLTYFNYEAQQDKSGLPNDRFSAERPEGSISTLTIQRTEQRDSAMYRCASSLHEGLETQYFGPGTRLLVL.

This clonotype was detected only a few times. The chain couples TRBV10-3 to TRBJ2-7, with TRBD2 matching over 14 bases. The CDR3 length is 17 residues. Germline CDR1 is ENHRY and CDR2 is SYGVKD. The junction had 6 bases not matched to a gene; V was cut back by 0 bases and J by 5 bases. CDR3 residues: CAISESERGLAGDEQYF. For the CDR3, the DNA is TGTGCCATCAGTGAGTCAGAGCGGGGACTAGCGGGAGACGAGCAGTACTTC.

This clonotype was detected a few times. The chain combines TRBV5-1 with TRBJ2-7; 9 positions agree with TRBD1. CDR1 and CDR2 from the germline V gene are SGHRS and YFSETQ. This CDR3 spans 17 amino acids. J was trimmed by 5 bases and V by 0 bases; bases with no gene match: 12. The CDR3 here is CASSLDVTGTGLHEQYF. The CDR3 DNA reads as TGCGCCAGCAGCTTGGACGTAACCGGGACAGGGTTGCACGAGCAGTACTTC.

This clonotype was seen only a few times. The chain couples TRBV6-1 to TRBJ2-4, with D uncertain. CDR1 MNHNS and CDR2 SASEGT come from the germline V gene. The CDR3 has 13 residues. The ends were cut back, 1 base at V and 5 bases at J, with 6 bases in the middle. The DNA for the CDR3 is TGTGCCAGCAGTGAAGGCAATCAAAACATTCAGTACTTC. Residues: CASSEGNQNIQYF.

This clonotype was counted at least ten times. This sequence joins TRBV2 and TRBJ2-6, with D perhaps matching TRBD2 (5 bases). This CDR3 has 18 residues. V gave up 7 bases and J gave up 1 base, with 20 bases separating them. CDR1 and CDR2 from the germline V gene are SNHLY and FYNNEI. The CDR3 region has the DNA TGTGCCAGCACCAAGTCAGGACTGTTTTTTTCTGGGGCCAACGTCCTGACTTTC. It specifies CASTKSGLFFSGANVLTF.

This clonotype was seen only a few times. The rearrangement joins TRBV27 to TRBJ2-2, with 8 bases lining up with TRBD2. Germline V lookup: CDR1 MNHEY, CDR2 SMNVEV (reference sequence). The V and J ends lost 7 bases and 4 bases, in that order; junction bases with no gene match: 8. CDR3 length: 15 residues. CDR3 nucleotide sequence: TGTGCCAGCAAAAGCGGGAGTGTAGGCACCGGGGAGCTGTTTTTT. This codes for CASKSGSVGTGELFF.

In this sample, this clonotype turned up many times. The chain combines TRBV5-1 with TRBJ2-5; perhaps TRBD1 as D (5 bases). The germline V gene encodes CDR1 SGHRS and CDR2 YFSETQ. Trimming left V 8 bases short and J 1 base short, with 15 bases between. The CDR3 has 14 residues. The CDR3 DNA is TGCGCCAGTTCTCCTGGACATTTCCAAGAGACCCAGTACTTC. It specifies CASSPGHFQETQYF.

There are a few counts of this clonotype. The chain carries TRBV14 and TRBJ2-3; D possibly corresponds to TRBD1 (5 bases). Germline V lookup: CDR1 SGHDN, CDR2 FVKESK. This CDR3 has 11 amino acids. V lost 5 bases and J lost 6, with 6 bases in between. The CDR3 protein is CASSYRDTQYF. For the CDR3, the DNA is TGTGCCAGCAGCTACAGGGATACGCAGTATTTT.

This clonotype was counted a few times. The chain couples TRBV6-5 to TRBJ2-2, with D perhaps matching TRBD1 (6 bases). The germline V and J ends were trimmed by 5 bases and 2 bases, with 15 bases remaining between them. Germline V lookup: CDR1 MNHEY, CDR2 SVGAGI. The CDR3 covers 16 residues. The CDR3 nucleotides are TGTGCCAGCAGTCCGCGACAGGTTACAAACACCGGGGAGCTGTTTTTT. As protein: CASSPRQVTNTGELFF.